The sequence of this T cell receptor beta chain was determined in a study of OX40 agonist ivuxolimab in advanced cancers. The V gene lost 0 bases and the J gene lost 7 bases, with 16 bases spanning the gap. The germline CDR1 and CDR2 sequences are LGHNA and YSLEER. This CDR3 spans 16 amino acids. The repertoire was sequenced with immunoSEQ multiplex PCR; TCRdb's copy has only in-frame clones and lacks some. The table includes about 55,000 clones, 70% to 85% detected once. The chain employs TRBV4-3 and TRBJ1-3; D is ambiguous. This specimen was CD4+ or CD8+ T cells sorted from blood, taken in a trial of the OX40 agonist ivuxolimab. This clonotype originated in an adult with an advanced solid tumor such as melanoma, head and neck, liver or kidney cancer. DNA of the CDR3: TGCGCCAGCAGCCAAGATAGGAGTTCAGGCGACAACACCATATATTTT. Its translation: CASSQDRSSGDNTIYF.